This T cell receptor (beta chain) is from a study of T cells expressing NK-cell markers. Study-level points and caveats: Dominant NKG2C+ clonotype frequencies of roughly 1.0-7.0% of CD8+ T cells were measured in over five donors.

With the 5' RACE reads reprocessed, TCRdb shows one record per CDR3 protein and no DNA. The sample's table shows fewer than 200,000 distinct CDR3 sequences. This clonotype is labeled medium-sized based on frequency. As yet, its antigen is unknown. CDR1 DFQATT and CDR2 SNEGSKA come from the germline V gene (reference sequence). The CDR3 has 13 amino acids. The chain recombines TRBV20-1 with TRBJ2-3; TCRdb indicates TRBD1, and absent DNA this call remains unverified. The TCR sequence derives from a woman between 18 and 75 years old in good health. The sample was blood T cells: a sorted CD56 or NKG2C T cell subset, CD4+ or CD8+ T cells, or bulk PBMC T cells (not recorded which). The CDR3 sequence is CRTWAPQTDTQYF.